This T cell receptor beta chain emerged from a study of T-cell reconstitution after alpha-beta-depleted transplantation in children. The library targeted TCRbeta and was prepared with unique molecular identifiers. From the PCR reads, TCRdb called clonotypes with MiXCR, one entry per CDR3 protein. The repertoire holds about 440,000 distinct CDR3 sequences, with around 46% as singletons. Study observations and caveats: It was surviving recipient T cells and thymic progenitors that gave some patients high TCRbeta diversity at day 60. At one year after transplant, newly produced T cells mostly accounted for T-cell counts and diversity.

V was clipped by 2 bases and J by 4 bases, with 13 bases between them. The CDR3 runs to 14 residues. Germline V lookup: CDR1 GTSNPN, CDR2 SVGIG (reference sequence). This clonotype has a handful of counts. Its matching antigen is unknown. The chain has TRBV30 and TRBJ2-3; D unresolved. Sequencing was performed on PBMCs, taken before TCRalphabeta/CD19-depleted stem cell transplant. This TCR came from a girl aged 2 to 10 with aplastic anemia, due to receive a stem cell transplant. The CDR3 loop is CAWSTGDPPDTQYF. CDR3 nucleotides: TGTGCCTGGAGTACTGGAGACCCCCCAGATACGCAGTATTTT.